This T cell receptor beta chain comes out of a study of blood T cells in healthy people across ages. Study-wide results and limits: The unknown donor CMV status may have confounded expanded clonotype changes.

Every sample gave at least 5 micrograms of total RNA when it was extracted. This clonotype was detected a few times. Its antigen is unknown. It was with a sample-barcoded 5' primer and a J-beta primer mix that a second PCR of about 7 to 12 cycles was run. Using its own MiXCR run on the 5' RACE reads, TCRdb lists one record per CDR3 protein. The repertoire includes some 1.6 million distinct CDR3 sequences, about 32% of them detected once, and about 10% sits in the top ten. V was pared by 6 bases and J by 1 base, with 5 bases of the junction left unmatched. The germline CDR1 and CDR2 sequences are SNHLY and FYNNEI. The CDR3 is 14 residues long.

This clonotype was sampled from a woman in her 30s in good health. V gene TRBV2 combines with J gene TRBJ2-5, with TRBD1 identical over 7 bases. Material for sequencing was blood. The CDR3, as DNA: TGTGCCAGCAGCGAGGGGGACAGCCAAGAGACCCAGTACTTC. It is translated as CASSEGDSQETQYF.